Following are 7 T cell receptor beta chains from one sample sequenced in a study of T cell repertoires in cytomegalovirus infection. TCRdb passed the reads through MiXCR, listing each CDR3 protein once. Among roughly 190,000 distinct CDR3 sequences listed, roughly 9% were seen once. Material for sequencing was PBMCs. These receptors were collected from a human donor in good health (CMV status not recorded). Some clones in this sample may be carry-over from other donors' samples.

The chain combines TRBV4-1 with TRBJ1-6, with D possibly TRBD1 on 5 matching bases. The CDR3 is 20 residues long. V was shortened by 0 bases and J by 3 bases, with 21 bases between the two germline ends. Germline V lookup: CDR1 MGHRA, CDR2 YSYEKL. The CDR3 DNA follows: TGCGCCAGCAGCCAAGAACTACCCGTTTTCAGGGATTTCTATAATTCACCCCTCCACTTT. Translation: CASSQELPVFRDFYNSPLHF.

Judged by abundance, this clonotype is medium-sized. The chain is built from TRBV28 and TRBJ2-7; D remains unclear. Looked up from germline, CDR1 is MDHEN and CDR2 is SYDVKM. The CDR3 is 14 amino acids. V shed 7 bases and J shed 5 bases, with 18 bases lying between them. CDR3 nucleotides: TGTGCCAGCACCCCGTTGGGCAGTTTAGACGAGCAGTACTTC. It specifies CASTPLGSLDEQYF.

Regarding this clonotype: A much bigger clone sits one base away, suggesting this may be a read error. V and J are TRBV7-2 and TRBJ2-1; D tentatively reads TRBD1 or TRBD2 (6 bases each). Looked up from germline, CDR1 is SGHTA and CDR2 is FQGNSA. The CDR3 totals 17 residues. The CDR3 reads CASSLVGGLATYSEQFF. The CDR3 DNA reads TGTGCCAGCAGCTTAGTAGGGGGGCTAGCTACCTACAGTGAGCAGTTCTTC.

This clonotype has ten or more counts. CDR3: CASRDRGRDTQYF. CDR3 bases: TGTGCCAGCAGGGACAGGGGGCGGGATACGCAGTATTTT. The V call is TRBV7-9, the J call TRBJ2-3, with 11 nucleotides matching TRBD1. V lost 6 bases and J lost 6; bases outside the gene matches: 2. Germline V gene data show CDR1 as SEHNR and CDR2 as FQNEAQ (reference sequence). The CDR3 length is 13 residues. The complete variable domain, with remaining parts taken from reference TRBV7-9 and TRBJ2-3, reads DTGVSQNPRHKITKRGQNVTFRCDPISEHNRLYWYRQTLGQGPEFLTYFQNEAQLEKSRLLSDRFSAERPKGSFSTLEIQRTEQGDSAMYLCASRDRGRDTQYFGPGTRLTVL.

This clonotype was counted ten times or more. This rearrangement joins TRBV7-2 to TRBJ1-2; TRBD1 is a possible D gene (5 bases). Per the germline V gene, CDR1 is SGHTA and CDR2 is FQGNSA. This CDR3 spans 20 amino acids. V was clipped by 1 base and J by 4 bases, with 28 bases between them. The CDR3 region is CASSLEVVGPSRRGFYGYTF. Here the CDR3 DNA reads TGTGCCAGCAGCTTAGAGGTGGTGGGGCCCAGCAGACGAGGTTTCTATGGCTACACCTTC.

This clonotype came up a few times. The rearrangement joins TRBV7-2 to TRBJ2-1; no firm D call. Trimming removed 1 base at V and 8 bases at J, with 12 bases between. Germline values: CDR1 SGHTA, CDR2 FQGNSA. The CDR3 loop spans 14 amino acids. The CDR3 DNA is TGTGCCAGCAGCTTAGATTTTATAACGGATGAGCAGTTCTTC. Translating it yields CASSLDFITDEQFF.

This clonotype was recorded a few times. The chain is built from TRBV28 and TRBJ2-7; D might be TRBD1 or TRBD2, each matching 5 bases. Germline CDR1 MDHEN, CDR2 SYDVKM. This CDR3 is built from 14 residues. The ends were cut back, 6 bases at V and 3 bases at J, with 15 bases in the middle. CDR3 sequence reads: CASSEGTFLYEQYF. CDR3 DNA sequence: TGTGCCAGCAGCGAGGGGACGTTTCTCTACGAGCAGTACTTC.